This TCR beta chain stems from a study of blood T cell repertoires in COVID-19. Study information: Sites across the United States, Italy and Spain contributed samples from acute and convalescent COVID-19. PBMCs, B-cell-depleted T cells, or T cells were the source of the cDNA or gDNA that made up the material.

V was shortened by 2 bases and J by 4 bases, with 9 bases between the two germline ends. The CDR3 consists of 14 residues. Germline lookup yields CDR1 MNHNY and CDR2 SVGAGI (reference sequence). Original data processing: By means of reference gene primer amplification, nucleated cell counts were estimated. Produced via immunoSEQ multiplex PCR; TCRdb's table is partial and in-frame only. The DNA gave D and trimming, while V, J and clone size come from that table. The sample contains about 150,000 clones, 80% of which appear only once. The V call is TRBV6-6, the J call TRBJ1-3; D possibly corresponds to TRBD1 (5 bases). The sample consisted of peripheral blood. The TCR was taken from a man aged 55 to 70 with acute or convalescent COVID-19. CDR3 nucleotides: TGTGCCAGCAGTTACGGGCAGGGAGGAAACACCATATATTTT. Translating gives CASSYGQGGNTIYF.